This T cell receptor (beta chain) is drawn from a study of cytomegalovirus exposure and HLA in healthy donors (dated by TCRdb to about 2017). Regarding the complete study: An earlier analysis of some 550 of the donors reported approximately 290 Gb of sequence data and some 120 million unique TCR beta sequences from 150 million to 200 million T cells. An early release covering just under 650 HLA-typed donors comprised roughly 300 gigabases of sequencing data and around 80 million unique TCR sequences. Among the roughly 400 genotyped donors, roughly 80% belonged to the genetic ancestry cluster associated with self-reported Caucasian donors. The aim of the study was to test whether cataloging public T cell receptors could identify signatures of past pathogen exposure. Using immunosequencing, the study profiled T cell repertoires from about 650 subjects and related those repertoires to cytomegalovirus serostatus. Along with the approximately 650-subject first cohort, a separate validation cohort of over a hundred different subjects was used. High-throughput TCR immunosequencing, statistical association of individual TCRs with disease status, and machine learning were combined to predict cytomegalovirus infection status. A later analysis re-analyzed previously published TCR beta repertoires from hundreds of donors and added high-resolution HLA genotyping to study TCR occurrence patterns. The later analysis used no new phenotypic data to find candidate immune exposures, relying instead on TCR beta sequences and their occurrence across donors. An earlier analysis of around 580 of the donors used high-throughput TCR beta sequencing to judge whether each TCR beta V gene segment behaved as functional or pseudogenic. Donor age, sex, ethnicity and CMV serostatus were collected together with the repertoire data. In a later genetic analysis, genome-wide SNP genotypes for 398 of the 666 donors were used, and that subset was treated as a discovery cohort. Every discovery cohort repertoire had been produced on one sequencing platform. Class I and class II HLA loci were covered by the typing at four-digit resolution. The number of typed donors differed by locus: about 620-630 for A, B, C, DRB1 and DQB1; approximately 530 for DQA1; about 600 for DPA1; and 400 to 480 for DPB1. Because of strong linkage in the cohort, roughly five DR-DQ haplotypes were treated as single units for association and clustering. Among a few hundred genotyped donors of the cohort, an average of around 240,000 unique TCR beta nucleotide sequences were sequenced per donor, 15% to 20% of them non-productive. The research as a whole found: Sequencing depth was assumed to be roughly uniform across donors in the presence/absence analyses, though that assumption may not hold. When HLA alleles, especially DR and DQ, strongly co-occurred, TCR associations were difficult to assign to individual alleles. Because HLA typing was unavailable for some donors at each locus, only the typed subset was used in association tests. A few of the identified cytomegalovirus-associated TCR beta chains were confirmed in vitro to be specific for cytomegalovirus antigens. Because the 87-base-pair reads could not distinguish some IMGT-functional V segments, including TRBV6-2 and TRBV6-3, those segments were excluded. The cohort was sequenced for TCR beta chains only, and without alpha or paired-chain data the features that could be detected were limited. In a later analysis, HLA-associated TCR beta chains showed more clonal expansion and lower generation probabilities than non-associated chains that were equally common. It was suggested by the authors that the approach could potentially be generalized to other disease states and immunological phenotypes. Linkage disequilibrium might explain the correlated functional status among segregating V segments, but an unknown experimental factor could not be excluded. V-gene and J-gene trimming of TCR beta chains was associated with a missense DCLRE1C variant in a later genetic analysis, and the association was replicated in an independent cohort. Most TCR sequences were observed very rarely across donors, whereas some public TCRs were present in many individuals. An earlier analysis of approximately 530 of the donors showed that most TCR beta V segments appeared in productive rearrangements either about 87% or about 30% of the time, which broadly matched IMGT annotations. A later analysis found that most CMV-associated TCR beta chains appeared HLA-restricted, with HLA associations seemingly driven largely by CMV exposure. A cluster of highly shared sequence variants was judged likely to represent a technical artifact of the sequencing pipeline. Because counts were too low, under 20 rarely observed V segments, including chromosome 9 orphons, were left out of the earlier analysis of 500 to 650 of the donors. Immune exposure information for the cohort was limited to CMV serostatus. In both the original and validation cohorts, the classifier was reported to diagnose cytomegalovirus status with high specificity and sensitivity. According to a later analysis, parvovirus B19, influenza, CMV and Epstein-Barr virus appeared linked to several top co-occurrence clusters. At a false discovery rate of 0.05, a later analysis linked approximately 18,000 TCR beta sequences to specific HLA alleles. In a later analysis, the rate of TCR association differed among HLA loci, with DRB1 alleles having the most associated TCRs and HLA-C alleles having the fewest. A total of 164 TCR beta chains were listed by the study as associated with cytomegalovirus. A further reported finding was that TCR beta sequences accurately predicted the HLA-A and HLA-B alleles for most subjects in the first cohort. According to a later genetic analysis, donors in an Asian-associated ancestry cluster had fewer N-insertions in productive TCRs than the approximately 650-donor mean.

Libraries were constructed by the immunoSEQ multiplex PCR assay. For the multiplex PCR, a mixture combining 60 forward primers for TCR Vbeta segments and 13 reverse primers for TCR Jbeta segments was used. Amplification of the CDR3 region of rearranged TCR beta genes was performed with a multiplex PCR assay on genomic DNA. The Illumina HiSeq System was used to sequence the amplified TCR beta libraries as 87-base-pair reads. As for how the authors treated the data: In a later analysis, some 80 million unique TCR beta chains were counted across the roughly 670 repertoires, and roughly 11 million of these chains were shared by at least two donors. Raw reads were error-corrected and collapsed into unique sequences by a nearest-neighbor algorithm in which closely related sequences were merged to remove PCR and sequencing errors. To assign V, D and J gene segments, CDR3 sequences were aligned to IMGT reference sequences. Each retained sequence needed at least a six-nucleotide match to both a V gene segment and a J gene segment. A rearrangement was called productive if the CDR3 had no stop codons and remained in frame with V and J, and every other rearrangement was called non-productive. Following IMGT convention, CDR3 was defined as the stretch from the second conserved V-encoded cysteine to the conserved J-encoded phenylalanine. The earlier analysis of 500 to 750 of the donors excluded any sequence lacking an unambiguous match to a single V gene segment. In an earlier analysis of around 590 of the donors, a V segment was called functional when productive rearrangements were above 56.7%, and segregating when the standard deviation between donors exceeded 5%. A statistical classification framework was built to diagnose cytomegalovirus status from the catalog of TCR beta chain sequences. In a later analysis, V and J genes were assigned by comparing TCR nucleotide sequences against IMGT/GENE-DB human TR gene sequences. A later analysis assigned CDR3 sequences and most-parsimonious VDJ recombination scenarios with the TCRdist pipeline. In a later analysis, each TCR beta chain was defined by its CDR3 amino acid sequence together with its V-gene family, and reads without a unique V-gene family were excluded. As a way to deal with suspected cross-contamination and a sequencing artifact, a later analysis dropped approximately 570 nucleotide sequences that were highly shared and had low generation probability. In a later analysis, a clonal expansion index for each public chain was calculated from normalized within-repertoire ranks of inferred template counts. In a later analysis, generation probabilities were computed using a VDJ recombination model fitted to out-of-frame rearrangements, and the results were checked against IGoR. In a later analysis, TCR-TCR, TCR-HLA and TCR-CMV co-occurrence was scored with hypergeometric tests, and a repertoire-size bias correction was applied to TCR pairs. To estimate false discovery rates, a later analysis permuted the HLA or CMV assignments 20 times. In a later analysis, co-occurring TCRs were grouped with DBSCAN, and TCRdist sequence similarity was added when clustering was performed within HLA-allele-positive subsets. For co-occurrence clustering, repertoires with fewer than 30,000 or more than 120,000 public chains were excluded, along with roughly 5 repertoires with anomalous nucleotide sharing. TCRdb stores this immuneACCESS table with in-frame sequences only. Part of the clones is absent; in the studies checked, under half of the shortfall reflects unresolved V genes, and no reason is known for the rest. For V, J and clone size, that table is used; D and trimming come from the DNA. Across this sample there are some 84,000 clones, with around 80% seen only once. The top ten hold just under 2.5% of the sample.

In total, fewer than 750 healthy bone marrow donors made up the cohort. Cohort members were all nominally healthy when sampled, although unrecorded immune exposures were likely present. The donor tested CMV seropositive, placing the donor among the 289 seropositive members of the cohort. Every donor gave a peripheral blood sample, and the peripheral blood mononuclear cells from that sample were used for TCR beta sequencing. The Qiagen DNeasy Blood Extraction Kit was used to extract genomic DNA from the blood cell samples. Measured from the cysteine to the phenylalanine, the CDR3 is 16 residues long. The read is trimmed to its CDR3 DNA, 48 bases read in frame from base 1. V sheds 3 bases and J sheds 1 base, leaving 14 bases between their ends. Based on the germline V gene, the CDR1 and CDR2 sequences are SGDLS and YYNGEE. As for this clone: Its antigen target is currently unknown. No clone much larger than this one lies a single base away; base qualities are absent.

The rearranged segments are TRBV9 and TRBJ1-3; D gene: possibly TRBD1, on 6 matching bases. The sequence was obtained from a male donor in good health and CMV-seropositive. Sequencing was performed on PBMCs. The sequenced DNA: TGTGCCAGCAGCGCTCGACAGGCTCTTTCTGGAAACACCATATATTTT. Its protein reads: CASSARQALSGNTIYF.